This TCR beta chain was profiled in a study of cytomegalovirus exposure and HLA in healthy donors (dated by TCRdb to 2017 to 2019). In terms of the full investigation: In an earlier analysis of under 600 of the donors, 276 Gb of sequence data and approximately 120 million unique TCR beta sequences from about 180 million T cells were reported. An early release covering some 640 HLA-typed donors comprised about 300 gigabases of sequencing data and around 85 million unique TCR sequences. Among the roughly 400 genotyped donors, around 81% belonged to the genetic ancestry cluster associated with self-reported Caucasian donors. The aim of the study was to test whether cataloging public T cell receptors could identify signatures of past pathogen exposure. The study profiled the T cell repertoires of some 610 subjects by immunosequencing and related them to cytomegalovirus serostatus. Along with the roughly 670-subject first cohort, a separate validation cohort of 120 different subjects was used. The study combined high-throughput TCR immunosequencing, statistical association of individual TCRs with disease status, and machine learning to predict cytomegalovirus infection status. A later analysis re-analyzed previously published TCR beta repertoires from roughly 630 donors and added high-resolution HLA genotyping to study TCR occurrence patterns. In the later analysis, no new phenotypic data were used to find candidate immune exposures; instead, reliance was placed on TCR beta sequences and their occurrence across donors. An earlier analysis of 587 of the donors applied high-throughput TCR beta sequencing to assess whether each TCR beta V gene segment acted as functional or pseudogenic. Donor age, sex, ethnicity and CMV serostatus were collected together with the repertoire data. A later genetic analysis used genome-wide SNP genotypes for about 65% of the 666 donors, treating that subset as a discovery cohort. Every discovery cohort repertoire had been produced on one sequencing platform. HLA typing covered class I and class II loci at four-digit resolution. Typing coverage differed by locus: A, B, C, DRB1 and DQB1 were typed in roughly 620-630 donors, DQA1 in 522, DPA1 in some 610, and DPB1 in around 490. Because of strong linkage in the cohort, 5 or 6 DR-DQ haplotypes were treated as single units for association and clustering. Among around 400 genotyped donors of the cohort, an average of roughly 240,000 unique TCR beta nucleotide sequences were sequenced per donor, roughly 20% of them non-productive.

Trimming takes 4 bases from V and 4 bases from J, and the germline ends sit 18 bases apart. The CDR3 covers 15 residues, taking in both the cysteine and the phenylalanine. The read is trimmed to its CDR3 DNA, 45 bases read in frame from base 1. CDR1 and CDR2 are read off the germline V gene as SGHRS and YFSETQ. With respect to this clone: Its binding antigen is unknown. No base quality information exists; no much larger clone differs at one position.

The cohort comprised some 680 healthy bone marrow donors. At the time of sampling, all cohort members were nominally healthy, though unrecorded immune exposures were likely present. The donor tested CMV seropositive and was one of the 289 seropositive cohort members. Every donor gave a peripheral blood sample, and the peripheral blood mononuclear cells from that sample were used for TCR beta sequencing. The Qiagen DNeasy Blood Extraction Kit was used to extract genomic DNA from the blood cell samples. The library was generated by the immunoSEQ multiplex PCR assay. For the multiplex PCR, a mixture combining 60 forward primers for TCR Vbeta segments and 13 reverse primers for TCR Jbeta segments was used. Amplification of the CDR3 region of rearranged TCR beta genes was performed with a multiplex PCR assay on genomic DNA. Amplified TCR beta libraries were sequenced as 87-base-pair reads on the Illumina HiSeq System. The published analysis was carried out like this. Across the roughly 670 repertoires, a later analysis counted approximately 75 million unique TCR beta chains, roughly 11 million of which were shared by at least two donors. Raw reads were error-corrected and collapsed into unique sequences with a nearest-neighbor algorithm that merged closely related sequences to remove PCR and sequencing errors. Alignment of CDR3 sequences to IMGT reference sequences was used to assign V, D and J gene segments. For a sequence to be retained, a match of at least six nucleotides was required to both a V gene segment and a J gene segment. Rearrangements were classified as productive when the CDR3 lacked stop codons and remained in frame with V and J, and all other rearrangements were classified as non-productive. CDR3 was defined according to IMGT convention as the region running from the second conserved V-encoded cysteine to the conserved J-encoded phenylalanine. In an earlier analysis of just under 600 of the donors, sequences lacking an unambiguous match to a single V gene segment were excluded. In an earlier analysis of about 590 of the donors, a V segment was called functional when productive rearrangements were above 56.7%, and segregating when the standard deviation between donors exceeded 5%. A statistical classification framework was built for diagnosing cytomegalovirus status from the catalog of TCR beta chain sequences. In a later analysis, V and J genes were assigned by comparing TCR nucleotide sequences against IMGT/GENE-DB human TR gene sequences. In a later analysis, CDR3 sequences and most-parsimonious VDJ recombination scenarios were assigned using the TCRdist pipeline. A later analysis defined each TCR beta chain by its CDR3 amino acid sequence plus V-gene family, and excluded reads lacking a unique V-gene family. In a later analysis, a few hundred highly shared, low-generation-probability nucleotide sequences were removed to address suspected cross-contamination and a sequencing artifact. A later analysis calculated a clonal expansion index for each public chain from normalized within-repertoire ranks of inferred template counts. Generation probabilities in a later analysis came from a VDJ recombination model fitted to out-of-frame rearrangements, and those results were checked against IGoR. A later analysis scored TCR-TCR, TCR-HLA and TCR-CMV co-occurrence with hypergeometric tests, applying a repertoire-size bias correction to TCR pairs. A later analysis estimated false discovery rates by permuting HLA or CMV assignments 20 times. In a later analysis, co-occurring TCRs were grouped using DBSCAN, with TCRdist sequence similarity added in when clustering inside HLA-allele-positive subsets. Repertoires with fewer than 30,000 or more than 120,000 public chains were left out of co-occurrence clustering, as were five repertoires with anomalous nucleotide sharing. Here the immuneACCESS table is served through TCRdb, limited to in-frame sequences with V and J called. Missing clones are a known gap in these copies; in checked studies unresolved V genes cover under half, and the rest lacks a known reason. The DNA gave D and trimming, while V, J and clone size come from that table. This sample holds about 100,000 clones; 65% to 80% were observed only once. 3% to 4% of the sample is taken by the ten largest.

Study-wide findings and limitations: Three of the identified cytomegalovirus-associated TCR beta chains were confirmed in vitro to be specific for cytomegalovirus antigens. Because HLA typing was unavailable for some donors at each locus, only the typed subset was used in association tests. Across donors, most TCR sequences were observed very rarely, whereas some public TCRs were present in many individuals. According to a later analysis, most CMV-associated TCR beta chains appeared to be HLA-restricted, and the HLA associations seemed to be driven largely by CMV exposure. When HLA alleles, especially DR and DQ, strongly co-occurred, TCR associations were difficult to assign to individual alleles. The study listed 150 to 200 TCR beta chains as associated with cytomegalovirus. A later analysis reported that several top co-occurrence clusters appeared linked to parvovirus B19, influenza, CMV and Epstein-Barr virus. Compared with equally common non-associated chains, HLA-associated TCR beta chains in a later analysis were more clonally expanded and had lower generation probabilities. An earlier analysis of several hundred of the donors showed that most TCR beta V segments appeared in productive rearrangements either about 90% or about 30% of the time, which broadly matched IMGT annotations. This cohort had only TCR beta chains sequenced, and the lack of alpha or paired-chain data limited which features could be detected. Roughly uniform sequencing depth across donors was assumed in presence/absence analyses, although this assumption may not hold. In a later genetic analysis, fewer N-insertions in productive TCRs were reported among donors in an Asian-associated ancestry cluster than the 666-donor mean. At a false discovery rate of 0.05, a later analysis linked approximately 18,000 TCR beta sequences to specific HLA alleles. The sequencing pipeline was judged likely to have produced a cluster of highly shared sequence variants as a technical artifact. For the cohort, immune exposure information was limited to CMV serostatus. Some IMGT-functional V segments, including TRBV6-2 and TRBV6-3, could not be told apart with the 87-base-pair reads, so those segments were excluded. Linkage disequilibrium might explain the correlated functional status among segregating V segments, but an unknown experimental factor could not be excluded. The earlier analysis of some 560 of the donors excluded 15 to 20 rarely observed V segments, including chromosome 9 orphons, because counts were too low. The authors suggested that the approach could potentially be extended to other disease states and immunological phenotypes. A further reported finding was that TCR beta sequences accurately predicted the HLA-A and HLA-B alleles for most subjects in the first cohort. An association between a missense DCLRE1C variant and V-gene and J-gene trimming of TCR beta chains was found in a later genetic analysis and replicated in an independent cohort. Cytomegalovirus status was reported to be diagnosed by the classifier with high specificity and sensitivity in both the original and validation cohorts. In a later analysis, the rate of TCR association differed among HLA loci, with DRB1 alleles having the most associated TCRs and HLA-C alleles having the fewest.

The sequence was obtained from a woman between 50 and 59 years old in good health and CMV-seropositive. The sequence links TRBV5-1 to TRBJ2-7; tentative D gene TRBD1, with 5 bases matching. Sequenced input: PBMCs. The CDR3 protein: CASSRIQGPVYEQYF. The bases read TGCGCCAGCAGCCGAATTCAGGGCCCCGTGTACGAGCAGTACTTC.